The clone carrying this TCR beta chain has ten or more counts. The germline gene is not matched at one end of the junction; a read error may be the cause. Germline CDR1 reads SGHRS; CDR2 reads YFSETQ. This CDR3 comprises 12 residues. MiXCR was run by TCRdb on the RT-PCR reads, yielding one entry per CDR3 protein. The sample lists 550,000 to 750,000 distinct CDR3 sequences, 14% occurring once. The rearrangement joins TRBV5-1 to TRBJ1-2; possible D gene TRBD1, 6 bases. The specimen was memory CD4+ T cells from blood. This clonotype was sampled from a female donor in good health, serving as a healthy control. The CDR3 loop is CASSFSGDGYTF. The CDR3 region has the DNA TGTGCCAGCAGTTTCTCAGGGGATGGCTACACCTTC.